This TCR beta chain was captured by sequencing in a study of T cell responses to AZD1222 COVID-19 vaccine. General study results and limits: Increases in Spike-specific TCR breadth and depth were seen after two AZD1222 doses. Only five or six individuals given AZD1222 were seropositive at baseline. Repertoires were obtained only post-peak T cell response.

Regarding this clone: Its cognate antigen is unknown.

Profiling relied on immunoSEQ multiplex PCR, and the TCRdb table lists in-frame clones only, not all of them. The sample shows under 200,000 clones, about 92% of them seen only once. This CDR3 contains 15 residues. CDR1 is SGHRS, CDR2 YFSETQ, per germline. V lost 0 bases, J lost 5 bases, and 11 bases lay in between. The sample here was peripheral blood, taken 28 days after the second dose of the MenACWY control vaccine. The chain joins TRBV5-1 to TRBJ1-4; the D gene is possibly TRBD1 (6 bases). The source of this sequence is an adult who received the MenACWY meningococcal vaccine as a control. CDR3 sequence reads: CASSLARGGNEKLFF. The CDR3 coding sequence is TGCGCCAGCAGCTTGGCCCGGGGGGGCAATGAAAAACTGTTTTTT.